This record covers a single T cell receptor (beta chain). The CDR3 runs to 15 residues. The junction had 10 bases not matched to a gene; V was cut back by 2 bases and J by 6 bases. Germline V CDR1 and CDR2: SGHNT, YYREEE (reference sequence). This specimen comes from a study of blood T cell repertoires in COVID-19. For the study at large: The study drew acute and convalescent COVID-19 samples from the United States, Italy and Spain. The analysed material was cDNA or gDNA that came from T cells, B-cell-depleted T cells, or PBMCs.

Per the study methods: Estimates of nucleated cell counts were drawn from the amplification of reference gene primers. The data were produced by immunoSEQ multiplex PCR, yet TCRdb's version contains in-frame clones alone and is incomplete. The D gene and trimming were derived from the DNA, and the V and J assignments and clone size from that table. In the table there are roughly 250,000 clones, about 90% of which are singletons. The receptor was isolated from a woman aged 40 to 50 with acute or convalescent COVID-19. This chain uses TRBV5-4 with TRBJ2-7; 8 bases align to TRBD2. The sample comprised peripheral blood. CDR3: CASSFGGGQFREQYV. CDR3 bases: TGTGCCAGCAGCTTTGGCGGGGGGCAATTTCGCGAGCAGTACGTC.